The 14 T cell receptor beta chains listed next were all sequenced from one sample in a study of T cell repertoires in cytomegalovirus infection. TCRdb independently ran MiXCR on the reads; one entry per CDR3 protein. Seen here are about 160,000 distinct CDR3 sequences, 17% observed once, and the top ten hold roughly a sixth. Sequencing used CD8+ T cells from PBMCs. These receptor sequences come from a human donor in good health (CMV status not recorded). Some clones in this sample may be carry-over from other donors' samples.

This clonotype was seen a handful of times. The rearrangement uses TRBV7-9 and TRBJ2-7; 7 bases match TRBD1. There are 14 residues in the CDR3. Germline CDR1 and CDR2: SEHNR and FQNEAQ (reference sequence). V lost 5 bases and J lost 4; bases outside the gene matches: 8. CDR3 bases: TGTGCCAGCAGCCCACCCGGACAGGAATACGAGCAGTACTTC. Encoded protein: CASSPPGQEYEQYF.

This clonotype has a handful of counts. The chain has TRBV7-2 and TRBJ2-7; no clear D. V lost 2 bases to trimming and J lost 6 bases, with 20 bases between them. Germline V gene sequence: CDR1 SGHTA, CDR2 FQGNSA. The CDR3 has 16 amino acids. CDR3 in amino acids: CASSLRRSLPPLEQYF. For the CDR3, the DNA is TGTGCCAGCAGCTTACGTCGTAGCTTACCCCCCCTCGAGCAGTACTTC.

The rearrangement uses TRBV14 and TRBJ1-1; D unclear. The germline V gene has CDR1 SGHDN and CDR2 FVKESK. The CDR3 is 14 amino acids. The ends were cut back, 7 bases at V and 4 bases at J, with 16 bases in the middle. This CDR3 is CASNNGYVGTEAFF. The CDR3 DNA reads TGTGCCAGCAACAATGGATACGTCGGCACTGAAGCTTTCTTT.

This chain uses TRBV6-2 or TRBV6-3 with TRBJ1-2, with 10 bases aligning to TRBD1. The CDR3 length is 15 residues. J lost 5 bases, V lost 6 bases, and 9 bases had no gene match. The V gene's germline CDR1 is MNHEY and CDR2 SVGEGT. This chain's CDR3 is CASRSSTGGTYGYTF. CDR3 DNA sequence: TGTGCCAGCAGATCCTCGACAGGGGGCACTTATGGCTACACCTTC.

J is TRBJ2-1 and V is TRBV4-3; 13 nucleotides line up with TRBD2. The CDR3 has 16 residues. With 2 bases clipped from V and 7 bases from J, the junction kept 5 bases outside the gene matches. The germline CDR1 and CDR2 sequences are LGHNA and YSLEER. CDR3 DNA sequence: TGCGCCAGCAGCCAAAAAAAACTAGCGGGAGGGAATGAGCAGTTCTTC. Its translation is CASSQKKLAGGNEQFF.

The CDR3 loop is CADFEDNEQFF. CDR3 in DNA: TGTGCCGATTTCGAGGACAATGAGCAGTTCTTC. The V call is TRBV7-9, the J call TRBJ2-1; D is unclear. This CDR3 is built from 11 residues. Trimming left V 11 bases short and J 5 bases short, with 10 bases between. Per the germline V gene, CDR1 is SEHNR and CDR2 is FQNEAQ (reference sequence).

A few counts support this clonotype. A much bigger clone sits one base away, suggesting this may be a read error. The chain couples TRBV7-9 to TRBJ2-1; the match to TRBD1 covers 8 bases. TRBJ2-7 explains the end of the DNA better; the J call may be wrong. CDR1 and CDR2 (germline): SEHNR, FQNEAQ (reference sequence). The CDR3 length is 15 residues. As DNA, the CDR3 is TGTGCCAGCAGCAACACGGACAGGGAAGGAGATGAGCAGTACTTC. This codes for CASSNTDREGDEQYF.

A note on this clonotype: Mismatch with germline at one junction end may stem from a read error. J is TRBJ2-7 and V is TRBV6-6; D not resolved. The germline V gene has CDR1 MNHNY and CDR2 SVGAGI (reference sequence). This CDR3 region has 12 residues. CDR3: CDSSYGIYEQYF. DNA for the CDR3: TGTGACAGCAGTTACGGCATCTACGAGCAGTACTTC.

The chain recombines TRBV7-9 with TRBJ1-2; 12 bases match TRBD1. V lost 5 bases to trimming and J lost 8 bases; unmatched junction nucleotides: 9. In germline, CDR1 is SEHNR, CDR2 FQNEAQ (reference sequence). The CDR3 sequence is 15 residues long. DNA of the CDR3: TGTGCCAGCAGCGCTCCGGGACAGGGGGCGACGGGCTACACCTTC. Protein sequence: CASSAPGQGATGYTF.

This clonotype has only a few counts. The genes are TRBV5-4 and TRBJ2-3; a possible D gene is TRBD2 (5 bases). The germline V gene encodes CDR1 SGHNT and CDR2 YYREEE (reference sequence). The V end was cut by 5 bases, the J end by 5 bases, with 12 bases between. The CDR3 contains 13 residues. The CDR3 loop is CASRPGERDTQYF. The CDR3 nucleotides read TGTGCCAGCAGACCTGGGGAGAGAGATACGCAGTATTTT.

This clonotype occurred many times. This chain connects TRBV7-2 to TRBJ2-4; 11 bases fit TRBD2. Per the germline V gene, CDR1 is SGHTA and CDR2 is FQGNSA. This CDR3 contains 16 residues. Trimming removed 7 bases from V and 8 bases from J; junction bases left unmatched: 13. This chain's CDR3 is CASIPHLAGGEHIQYF. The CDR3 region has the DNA TGTGCCAGCATCCCTCACCTAGCGGGGGGAGAGCACATTCAGTACTTC.

CDR3 in DNA: TGTGCCAGCAAACCAGGGAGTGCTAATGAAAAACTGTTTTTT. Translated, it gives CASKPGSANEKLFF. J is TRBJ1-4 and V is TRBV12-3 or TRBV12-4; possibly TRBD1 for D (5 bases). The CDR3 contains 14 residues. With 7 bases removed from V and 3 bases from J, the gap between germline ends came to 12 bases.

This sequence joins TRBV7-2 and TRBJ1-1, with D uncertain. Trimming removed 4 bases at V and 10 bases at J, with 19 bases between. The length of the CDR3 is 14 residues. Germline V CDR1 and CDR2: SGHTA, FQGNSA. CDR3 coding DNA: TGTGCCAGCAGCTCCTGGCCGCTAACATTCGGAGCTTTCTTT. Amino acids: CASSSWPLTFGAFF.

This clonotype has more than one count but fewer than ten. CDR3 region: CASSSRTSASYNEQFF. The CDR3, as DNA: TGTGCCAGCAGTTCCCGGACTAGCGCATCCTACAATGAGCAGTTCTTC. The chain employs TRBV12-3 or TRBV12-4 and TRBJ2-1, with 9 nucleotides matching TRBD2. Trimming took 4 bases from V and 1 from J; bases not matched to a gene: 5. The CDR3 consists of 16 residues.